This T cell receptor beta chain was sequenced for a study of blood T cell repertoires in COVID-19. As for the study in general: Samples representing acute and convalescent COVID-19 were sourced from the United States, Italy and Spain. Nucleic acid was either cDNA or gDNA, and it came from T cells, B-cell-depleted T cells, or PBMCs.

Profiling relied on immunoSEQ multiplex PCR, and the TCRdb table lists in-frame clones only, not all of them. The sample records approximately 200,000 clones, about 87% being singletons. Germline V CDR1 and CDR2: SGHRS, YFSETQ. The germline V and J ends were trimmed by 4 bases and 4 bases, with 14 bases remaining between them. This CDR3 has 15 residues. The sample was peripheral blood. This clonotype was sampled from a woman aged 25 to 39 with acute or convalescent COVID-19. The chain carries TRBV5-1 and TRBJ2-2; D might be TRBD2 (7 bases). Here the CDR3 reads CASSAGLGGTGELFF. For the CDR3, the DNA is TGCGCCAGCAGCGCCGGACTAGGGGGCACCGGGGAGCTGTTTTTT.